This entry features one T cell receptor (beta chain) sequence. The target antigen is unknown. This sample stems from a study of T cells after posttransplantation cyclophosphamide. Sequencing used immunoSEQ multiplex PCR; TCRdb keeps in-frame clones, though not all of them. The sample records 20,000 to 25,000 clones, roughly nine tenths being singletons. The CDR3 is 15 amino acids. CDR1 is MDHEN and CDR2 is SYDVKM in the germline V gene. V trimming: 5 bases; J trimming: 5 bases; junction bases outside the gene matches: 9. Findings and caveats of the study: Blood and skin or GI T cell repertoires showed limited TRB overlap.

A marrow graft followed busulfan-fludarabine conditioning, with cyclophosphamide on days +3 and +4. Sequencing was performed on PBMCs, taken after allogeneic stem cell transplant with posttransplant cyclophosphamide. The genes are TRBV28 and TRBJ2-3; 8 bases match TRBD1. This clonotype was obtained from a female patient aged 30 to 45 who received an allogeneic stem cell transplant from an unrelated donor, was CMV-positive, and had no GVHD. Some T cells may arise from the graft donor. The DNA of the CDR3 is TGTGCCAGCAGTCGGACAGGGACCGGGGAAGATACGCAGTATTTT. It translates to CASSRTGTGEDTQYF.